In this sample, the clone carrying this T cell receptor beta chain turned up many times. Time point defined: sample taken at primary tumor resection. Some 72 TRACERx patients with early, untreated non-small cell lung cancer donated samples. Unique molecular identifiers tagged every individual TCR cDNA molecule. TCRdb itself ran the 5' RACE reads through MiXCR, one entry per CDR3 protein. The repertoire holds some 38,000 distinct CDR3 sequences, with around 7.5% as singletons. The entry originates in a study of spatial heterogeneity in lung cancer. At the level of the study: The study observed each unique TCR and UMI combination more than ten times on average in raw reads.

The length of the CDR3 is 11 residues. Germline CDR1 reads LNHDA; CDR2 reads SQIVND (reference sequence). Trimming removed 10 bases at V and 3 bases at J, with 8 bases between. The sequence derives from a male donor with early-stage non-small cell lung cancer. V gene TRBV19 combines with J gene TRBJ2-3; the D is unclear. Here the sequenced sample was PBMCs, taken at surgery. The chain's CDR3 is CATQETDTQYF. For the CDR3, the DNA is TGTGCCACCCAGGAAACAGATACGCAGTATTTT.